This TCR beta chain was profiled in a study of shared clonotypes between healthy human individuals (dated by TCRdb to the early 2020s). For the wider study: The cohort included three men and a couple of women between 18 and 49 years of age. To estimate repertoire size and how much clonotypes are shared between individuals, the study performed deep sequencing of blood TCR repertoires from about 5 healthy adults. Per donor, three plates each were used for CD4 naive and CD4 memory, two for CD8 naive, and one for CD8 memory. Different laboratories and diverse techniques were used to prepare libraries and sequence TCR repertoires, to increase sequencing depth and limit assay-specific biases. Leukapheresis yielded between about 0.85 and 10 billion PBMCs per donor. Paper-wide results and their limitations: Because the study included only a small number of donors, the genetic and exposure-history diversity represented was limited. Only blood was sampled, and tissue TCR repertoires likely differ from those in blood. Based on pairwise subsampling, the degree of clonotype sharing among donors was expected to be affected by sequencing depth. Incomplete sequencing was indicated by rarefaction of sorted-subset datasets, despite the large sequencing depth. Clonotypes shared by all four sorted-subset donors showed higher generation probabilities than non-shared clonotypes. Larger estimated clonotype richness was generally found for naive subsets than for memory subsets. Across a handful of donors, about 5% of naive CD4, approximately 4% of naive CD8, approximately 2.5% of memory CD4, and under 0.45% of memory CD8 clonotypes were shared.

This clone was observed once. No cognate antigen has been identified for it. Base-call qualities are not available, and no considerably larger clone is one nucleotide away. CD8 naive samples were CD45RO-negative cells positively selected for CCR7, giving a CD45RA+CCR7+ population that excluded TemRA cells. Donors were healthy HIV-negative adults with no recently reported acute infections or vaccinations. All donors were Caucasian adults living in Nashville, Tennessee, USA. Blood was obtained by leukapheresis, after which PBMCs were separated by Ficoll-Histopaque density gradient centrifugation and cryopreserved in liquid nitrogen vapor phase. Analytical flow cytometry was used to check the purity and quantity of every magnetically sorted T cell population. Each sorted fraction had its genomic DNA isolated and then quantified by UV absorbance on a Nanodrop 2000c. V ends up 4 bases short and J 3 bases short, with an unmatched junction base count of 6. For CDR1 and CDR2, the germline V gene lists MGHRA and YSYEKL. From its cysteine to its phenylalanine, the CDR3 spans 16 amino acids. Of the read, only the CDR3 DNA is kept; its 48 bases are in frame from base 1.

TCR CDR3 regions were amplified from genomic DNA by multiplex PCR using the deep immunoSEQ assay. For each cell subset, the extracted genomic DNA was distributed evenly across all wells of several immunoSEQ 96-well plates, and each plate served as one replicate. For sorted subsets, around 0.2 ug genomic DNA, equal to 25,000 to 35,000 T cell genomes, was loaded into each replicate PCR. Purified libraries were measured with a Qubit 3.0 fluorometer, size-checked on a Bioanalyzer 2100, and measured again with the KAPA Library Quantification kit. Every immunoSEQ 96-well plate was sequenced on a dedicated single-read 150-cycle Illumina NextSeq 550 flow cell. For the original study's pipeline: The immunoSEQ output contained only junctional sequences without quality scores, so filtering could not match that applied to full-length reads. To assign V/J genes and CDR3, sequences were annotated against IMGT germline references using PyIR, a Python wrapper for IgBLAST v1.9. Reads with weak V/J assignments (E-value above 1e-6), missing CDR3, stop codons, out-of-frame junctions, or ambiguous translated residues were removed. V3J clonotypes were defined by identical inferred V gene, J gene, and CDR3 amino acid sequence. Percentage overlap between repertoires was computed as shared unique clonotypes divided by the size of the smaller repertoire. Repertoire richness was assessed with RTK rarefaction, the Chao1 estimator, and Recon v2.1 estimates of unobserved clonotypes. Generation probabilities were computed with OLGA for all TCRbeta clonotypes obtained by the gDNA method from a handful of donors. Drawn from immuneACCESS, this table holds only the in-frame rearrangements with V and J called that TCRdb kept. Clones are partly lost; checked studies trace under half to an unresolved V gene and leave the rest unexplained. V and J calls and clone size are copied from that table; D and trimming were computed from the DNA. The sample contains 560,000 or so clones, roughly 95% of them found a single time. Jointly, the top ten make up 0.11% of the sample.

In this chain, TRBV4-1 is recombined with TRBJ2-2, with TRBD2 identical over 9 junction bases. This TCR was recovered from a woman in her twenties or thirties in good health. Input material: naive CD8+ T cells sorted from blood. The cell subset or site label of this sample denotes: CD45RA+CCR7+. The DNA reads as follows: TGCGCCAGCAGCCCAAATCTAGCGGGGTACACCGGGGAGCTGTTTTTT. Translated, this is CASSPNLAGYTGELFF.